The clone carrying this T cell receptor beta chain was recorded a few times. Its antigen is currently unknown. The amount of total RNA extracted per sample was at least 6 micrograms. With a J-beta primer mix and a sample-barcoded 5' primer, a second PCR ran 7 to 11 cycles. TCRdb recomputed calls from the 5' RACE reads with MiXCR, one row per CDR3 protein. This table holds approximately 2,000,000 distinct CDR3 sequences, about 39% found once. The data were obtained in a study of blood T cells in healthy people across ages. Study findings and constraints: Older individuals had lower TCR beta diversity per million T cells (the decline was roughly linear). Relative to aged donors, long-lived donors carried more naive CD4+ cells and displayed higher diversity. Estimated diversity across one million T cells was deemed an underestimate.

The V gene's germline CDR1 is SGHVS and CDR2 FNYEAQ. The V end was cut by 3 bases, the J end by 4 bases, with 19 bases between. The CDR3 consists of 16 residues. The chain couples TRBV7-6 to TRBJ2-7; either TRBD1 or TRBD2 may fit D (5 bases each). The specimen was blood. The origin of this receptor is a human donor in good health. The CDR3 DNA reads TGTGCCAGCAGCTTGGGGACGGGCTCTCACCCTTACGAGCAGTACTTC. Protein sequence: CASSLGTGSHPYEQYF.